The 11 T cell receptor beta chains presented below share a single source sample, sequenced in a study of naive and memory T cell subsets. An equimolar mix of two oligonucleotides served as the beta constant-region primer for TRBC1 and TRBC2. Each CDR3 protein gets one entry after TCRdb re-called the UMI-ligation and nested PCR reads with MiXCR. The sample includes roughly 2,600 distinct CDR3 sequences, under 7.5% of them seen just once. The sequenced material came from effector memory CD8+ T cells from blood. As to subset: effector memory, CD45RA- CD27-. The receptors here all came from a human donor in good health.

About this clonotype: This may be a read error: a much more frequent sequence differs by one nucleotide. The chain's CDR3 is CSARGTGSGEQPQHF. CDR3 nucleotides: TGCAGTGCTAGAGGTACAGGGAGCGGTGAGCAGCCCCAGCATTTT. The chain links TRBV20-1 to TRBJ1-5; TRBD1 is a possible D gene (6 bases). The CDR3 is 15 residues long. Germline loops: CDR1 DFQATT, CDR2 SNEGSKA (reference sequence). Trimming stripped 1 base from V and 7 bases from J, with 17 bases between.

This clonotype is judged medium-sized. The gene calls are TRBV7-6 and TRBJ2-1; D unresolved. With 5 bases removed from V and 6 bases from J, the gap between germline ends came to 8 bases. Germline V gene sequence: CDR1 SGHVS, CDR2 FNYEAQ. The CDR3 length is 12 residues. The CDR3 region is CASSMGINEQFF. In DNA, the CDR3 is TGTGCCAGCAGCATGGGGATCAATGAGCAGTTCTTC.

This clonotype was counted between two and nine times. The rearrangement links TRBV30 to TRBJ2-3; 9 nucleotides match TRBD2. The CDR3 spans 15 residues. The germline CDR1 and CDR2 sequences are GTSNPN and SVGIG (reference sequence). V lost 3 bases and J lost 0; bases outside the gene matches: 4. DNA for the CDR3: TGTGCCTGGAGAGGACTAGCGCCCAGCACAGATACGCAGTATTTT. Its protein product is CAWRGLAPSTDTQYF.

The rearrangement links TRBV4-3 to TRBJ2-6; weak D call: TRBD1 (6 bases). This CDR3 is built from 18 residues. The V end lost 3 bases, the J end lost 1 base, and 16 bases lay between the germline ends. Germline V gene sequence: CDR1 LGHNA, CDR2 YSLEER. The CDR3 region has the DNA TGCGCCAGCAGCCATGCTCTACAGGGCCCGTCTGGGGCCAACGTCCTGACTTTC. Residues: CASSHALQGPSGANVLTF.

This clonotype was found a few times. The chain recombines TRBV4-2 with TRBJ2-7, with D uncertain. Trimming shortened V by 0 bases and J by 4 bases, and 10 bases separated the two germline ends. CDR1 is LGHNA, CDR2 YNFKEQ, per germline. The CDR3 consists of 14 residues. The CDR3 DNA reads TGTGCCAGCAGCCAAGATTTGCTTATATACGAGCAGTACTTC. The encoded protein is CASSQDLLIYEQYF.

This clonotype was counted at least ten times. The rearrangement joins TRBV5-6 to TRBJ1-1; no clear D. Germline V CDR1 and CDR2: SGHDT, YYEEEE. The CDR3 length is 14 residues. V was shortened by 0 bases and J by 1 base, with 7 bases between the two germline ends. The CDR3 is CASSLVGKNTEAFF. In DNA, the CDR3 is TGTGCCAGCAGCTTGGTAGGGAAGAACACTGAAGCTTTCTTT.

The chain recombines TRBV4-1 with TRBJ2-1, with TRBD1 identical over 9 bases. The CDR3 length is 17 residues. Per germline, CDR1 MGHRA and CDR2 YSYEKL. With 6 bases clipped from V and 1 base from J, the junction kept 10 bases outside the gene matches. CDR3 sequence reads: CASSPTGGETSYNEQFF. The CDR3 DNA follows: TGCGCCAGCAGTCCCACAGGGGGCGAGACATCCTACAATGAGCAGTTCTTC.

With regard to this clonotype: This could be a read error, since a much larger clone is one nucleotide away. The V call is TRBV6-2 or TRBV6-3, the J call TRBJ2-7; a possible D gene is TRBD1 (6 bases). The CDR3 runs 11 residues. From germline, CDR1 is MNHEY and CDR2 SVGEGT. The CDR3 loop reads CASGQSYGQYF. CDR3 sequence (DNA): TGTGCCAGCGGACAGAGCTACGGGCAGTACTTC.

This clonotype is labeled as medium-sized. The gene calls are TRBV12-3 or TRBV12-4 and TRBJ1-2; D unclear. CDR3 length: 13 amino acids. V was trimmed by 1 base and J by 4 bases, leaving 7 bases between them. The CDR3 DNA is TGTGCCAGCAGTTTAGGACCGACCTATGGCTACACCTTC. As protein: CASSLGPTYGYTF.

Written as DNA, the CDR3 is TGTGCCAGCAGCCTGGGGTACACTGAAGCTTTCTTT. Translated, it gives CASSLGYTEAFF. The chain employs TRBV6-1 and TRBJ1-1; D gene uncertain. From germline, CDR1 is MNHNS and CDR2 SASEGT. The CDR3 covers 12 residues. Trimming shortened V by 6 bases and J by 3 bases, and 8 bases separated the two germline ends.

The chain uses TRBV6-4 and TRBJ2-3; perhaps TRBD2 as D (6 bases). This CDR3 has 15 residues. Deletions cut 0 bases from V and 6 bases from J, with 13 bases between. Germline CDR1 MRHNA, CDR2 SNTAGT. The CDR3 region is CASSDSSGGADTQYF. CDR3 DNA: TGTGCCAGCAGTGACTCCAGCGGAGGGGCGGATACGCAGTATTTT.